This record covers a single T cell receptor beta chain. Recruited during active infection, patients (from Seattle) were subsequently followed longitudinally. The sample originates from a study of blood T cell repertoires in COVID-19. Study-level information: Acute and convalescent COVID-19 specimens originated in the United States, Italy and Spain. T cells, B-cell-depleted T cells, or PBMCs provided the cDNA or gDNA that served as material.

Study processing details: Cell counts per sample came from amplifying reference gene primers. Sequencing used immunoSEQ multiplex PCR; TCRdb keeps in-frame clones, though not all of them. V and J calls and clone size come straight from that table; D and trimming were deduced from the DNA. This table holds 150,000 to 200,000 clones, roughly 90% found once. The CDR3 contains 14 residues. Per germline, CDR1 SGHDT and CDR2 YYEEEE. The V and J ends lost 7 bases and 0 bases respectively, with 13 bases between them. The material sequenced was peripheral blood. This TCR was recovered from a man aged 25 to 40 with COVID-19, enrolled during active disease. V gene TRBV5-6 combines with J gene TRBJ1-2; D not resolved. For the CDR3, the DNA is TGTGCCAGCCGTCCTGAATACTCTAACTATGGCTACACCTTC. Translated: CASRPEYSNYGYTF.